The 26 T cell receptor beta chains below all came from one sample that was sequenced in a study of lymphopenia after photon versus proton radiotherapy. The protocol was immunoSEQ multiplex PCR, while the TCRdb copy is restricted to in-frame clones and leaves out a portion. The table records about 45,000 clones, 85% of them present only once. This sample comprised peripheral blood, obtained from a patient treated with photon-based radiotherapy. These receptors were taken from a man in his forties or fifties with gastric cancer.

By its share, this clone is medium-sized. The CDR3 nucleotides are TGTGCCAGCACCTACCGGACAGCGGATTCACCCCTCCACTTT. Its translation is CASTYRTADSPLHF. The chain employs TRBV5-5 and TRBJ1-6; D perhaps matches TRBD1 (6 bases). CDR1 is SGHKS and CDR2 is YYEKEE in the germline V gene (reference sequence). CDR3 length: 14 amino acids. Trimming took 6 bases from V and 8 from J, leaving 15 bases between them.

Worth noting for this clone: Additional DNA sequences in this sample encode the identical CDR3. The gene calls are TRBV7-3 and TRBJ2-2, with D maybe TRBD1 (5 bases). The germline V and J ends were trimmed by 0 bases and 7 bases, with 6 bases remaining between them. There are 13 residues in the CDR3. Germline V gives CDR1 SGHTA, CDR2 FQGTGA. The CDR3 DNA follows: TGTGCCAGCAGCTTAACCAGGGACGGGGAGCTGTTTTTT. Translated, it gives CASSLTRDGELFF.

The chain combines TRBV6-1 with TRBJ2-5; 8 positions agree with TRBD2. V was pared by 4 bases and J by 5 bases, with 9 bases of the junction left unmatched. The CDR3 spans 15 residues. The germline CDR1 and CDR2 sequences are MNHNS and SASEGT. CDR3 amino acids: CASSGRSGGRETQYF. The CDR3, as DNA: TGTGCCAGCAGTGGGAGGAGCGGGGGACGGGAGACCCAGTACTTC.

This clone occurred a few times. V usage is TRBV27 and J usage is TRBJ2-7; D might be TRBD1 (6 bases). V lost 6 bases and J lost 0, with 12 bases in between. CDR1 and CDR2 (germline): MNHEY, SMNVEV (reference sequence). CDR3 length: 14 residues. CDR3 sequence: CASRGGHGSYEQYF. CDR3 DNA: TGTGCCAGCAGAGGGGGACACGGCTCCTACGAGCAGTACTTC.

The chain employs TRBV27 and TRBJ2-7; D is unclear. This CDR3 is built from 14 residues. V was clipped by 0 bases and J by 6 bases, with 12 bases between them. Germline values: CDR1 MNHEY, CDR2 SMNVEV (reference sequence). Here the CDR3 DNA reads TGTGCCAGCAGTTTATCCGTAGGCGCAGGCGAGCAGTACTTC. This codes for CASSLSVGAGEQYF.

This chain uses TRBV4-3 with TRBJ2-3; TRBD1 might be the D (6 bases). V shed 0 bases and J shed 1 base, with 11 bases lying between them. The CDR3 consists of 16 residues. The germline V gene has CDR1 LGHNA and CDR2 YSLEER. The CDR3 bases are TGCGCCAGCAGCCAAGATGGGGGCAGAGGCACAGATACGCAGTATTTT. Protein product: CASSQDGGRGTDTQYF.

This clone was seen only once. CDR3 region: CASSLAGAEQYF. CDR3 sequence (DNA): TGCGCCAGCAGCTTGGCAGGGGCCGAGCAGTACTTC. The chain joins TRBV5-1 to TRBJ2-7, with D perhaps TRBD1 (6 bases). The V end lost 0 bases, the J end lost 6 bases, and 7 bases lay between the germline ends. The CDR3 has 12 residues. Germline assignment: CDR1 SGHRS and CDR2 YFSETQ.

The gene calls are TRBV2 and TRBJ1-5; 8 positions match TRBD1. This CDR3 has 14 amino acids. Trimming at V came to 6 bases and at J to 7 bases, leaving 8 bases not matched to a gene. Germline CDR1 and CDR2: SNHLY and FYNNEI. CDR3 nucleotide sequence: TGTGCCAGCAGCGGACAGGGAGGGGTGCAGCCCCAGCATTTT. Protein sequence: CASSGQGGVQPQHF.

This clone was found once. The chain has TRBV7-8 and TRBJ2-3, with 8 bases identical to TRBD1. The length of the CDR3 is 15 residues. J gave up 3 bases and V 5 bases, and 7 bases lay outside the gene matches. Germline-derived CDR1 and CDR2 are SGHVS and FQNEAQ. The CDR3 DNA follows: TGTGCCAGCAGCCCCCTGCAGGGGGCAACAGATACGCAGTATTTT. It codes for CASSPLQGATDTQYF.

Regarding this clone: Its ends do not fully match the called genes, so a read error is possible. Here the CDR3 DNA reads TGTGCCAGCAGCGTAGCGGGGGGGCCCGATACGCAGTATTTT. It is translated as CASSVAGGPDTQYF. V gene TRBV7-2 combines with J gene TRBJ2-3; 11 bases are a match to TRBD2. This CDR3 has 14 amino acids. Germline V CDR1 and CDR2: SGHTA, FQGNSA.

The chain employs TRBV6-1 and TRBJ2-2; no definite D call. There are 14 residues in the CDR3. Germline V lookup: CDR1 MNHNS, CDR2 SASEGT. Trimming took off 4 bases at V and 4 bases at J, with 10 bases between the two ends. CDR3: CASSGVVGTGELFF. CDR3 coding DNA: TGTGCCAGCAGTGGAGTTGTGGGCACCGGGGAGCTGTTTTTT.

V gene TRBV29-1 combines with J gene TRBJ2-5; D is possibly TRBD1 or TRBD2 (5 bases each). The CDR3 has 14 residues. The germline CDR1 and CDR2 sequences are SQVTM and ANQGSEA. V was cut by 3 bases and J by 5 bases, with 16 bases left in between. Here the CDR3 DNA reads TGCAGCGTTGAGAGGGTGGGCAGGGACGAGACCCAGTACTTC. It encodes CSVERVGRDETQYF.

The chain has TRBV7-9 and TRBJ2-7; 10 bases match TRBD2. Germline CDR1 reads SEHNR; CDR2 reads FQNEAQ (reference sequence). Trimming took 4 bases from V and 0 from J; bases not matched to a gene: 3. This CDR3 region has 15 residues. CDR3 sequence (DNA): TGTGCCAGCAGCTCTAGCGGGGGTCGCTCCTACGAGCAGTACTTC. This translates into CASSSSGGRSYEQYF.

The V and J genes are TRBV7-8 and TRBJ2-1; no definite D call. The ends were cut back, 1 base at V and 1 base at J, with 2 bases in the middle. The germline gives CDR1 SGHVS, CDR2 FQNEAQ. The CDR3 runs 13 residues. The CDR3 coding sequence is TGTGCCAGCAGCTTAGTGTCCTACAATGAGCAGTTCTTC. Its translation is CASSLVSYNEQFF.

As DNA, the CDR3 is TGTGCCAGCAGCTCGCGGGGGGGCAGGGAGCAGTTCTTC. Translating it yields CASSSRGGREQFF. The gene calls are TRBV11-2 and TRBJ2-1, with 9 bases matching TRBD2. The length of the CDR3 is 13 residues. Germline V gives CDR1 SGHAT, CDR2 FQNNGV. Trimming at V came to 4 bases and at J to 10 bases, leaving 5 bases not matched to a gene.

The chain combines TRBV11-2 with TRBJ2-7; 7 bases map to TRBD2. CDR1 SGHAT and CDR2 FQNNGV come from the germline V gene. The junction had 17 bases not matched to a gene; V was cut back by 5 bases and J by 7 bases. The CDR3 runs to 16 residues. The CDR3 nucleotides read TGTGCCAGCAGCACAGACGGGGCCGGGGGGTTTTTTGAGCAGTACTTC. It yields the protein CASSTDGAGGFFEQYF. The full variable domain, in which reference TRBV11-2 and TRBJ2-7 provide the parts outside the CDR3, is EAGVAQSPRYKIIEKRQSVAFWCNPISGHATLYWYQQILGQGPKLLIQFQNNGVVDDSQLPKDRFSAERLKGVDSTLKIQPAKLEDSAVYLCASSTDGAGGFFEQYFGPGTRLTVT.

This chain connects TRBV7-2 to TRBJ1-3; D is unresolved. The CDR3 is 16 amino acids. V lost 5 bases and J 4 bases, leaving 18 bases between the germline ends. Germline V gene lookup returns CDR1 SGHTA and CDR2 FQGNSA. CDR3 coding DNA: TGTGCCAGCAGCCCCGAGAACCTGGTGCTCGGAAACACCATATATTTT. Translated, it gives CASSPENLVLGNTIYF.

There are a few counts of this clone. The CDR3 reads CASSGTGALNEKLFF. Here the CDR3 DNA reads TGCGCCAGCAGCGGAACAGGGGCCCTTAATGAAAAACTGTTTTTT. This chain joins TRBV5-1 and TRBJ1-4; 7 nucleotides line up with TRBD1. Germline CDR1 SGHRS, CDR2 YFSETQ. The CDR3 consists of 15 residues. V dropped 4 bases and J dropped 4; count of bases not matched to a gene: 7.

The chain carries TRBV2 and TRBJ1-1; no clear D gene. Germline V gene lookup returns CDR1 SNHLY and CDR2 FYNNEI. V lost 7 bases and J lost 1, with 10 bases in between. The CDR3 extends over 13 amino acids. The CDR3 bases are TGTGCCAGCAACCCTGAGGGGAACACTGAAGCTTTCTTT. It encodes CASNPEGNTEAFF.

This chain joins TRBV5-6 and TRBJ1-3; TRBD1 matches at 7 bases. The V and J ends lost 3 bases and 0 bases, in that order; junction bases with no gene match: 6. Germline V gives CDR1 SGHDT, CDR2 YYEEEE. This CDR3 has 16 amino acids. The CDR3 loop reads CASSYGTAVSGNTIYF. The DNA for the CDR3 is TGTGCCAGCAGCTACGGGACAGCGGTCTCTGGAAACACCATATATTTT.

V is TRBV7-2 and J is TRBJ2-1, with D uncertain. The CDR3 contains 12 residues. V dropped 3 bases and J dropped 9 bases, with 9 bases sitting between them. The V gene's germline CDR1 is SGHTA and CDR2 FQGNSA. The CDR3: CASSLDGPEQFF. The CDR3, as DNA: TGTGCCAGCAGCTTGGACGGTCCTGAGCAGTTCTTC.

The V and J genes are TRBV12-5 and TRBJ2-7, with 10 bases fitting TRBD1. CDR3 length equals 15 residues. CDR1 and CDR2 (germline): LGHNT, FRNRAP. With 5 bases clipped from V and 5 bases from J, the junction kept 9 bases outside the gene matches. DNA for the CDR3: TGTGCTAGTGGTCCCCTCCCCGGGACAGGGGACGAGCAGTACTTC. Translation: CASGPLPGTGDEQYF.

The rearrangement links TRBV7-3 to TRBJ2-2; tentative D call: TRBD2 (5 bases). V lost 5 bases and J 6 bases, leaving 7 bases between the germline ends. The CDR3 totals 12 residues. The germline CDR1 and CDR2 sequences are SGHTA and FQGTGA. For the CDR3, the DNA is TGTGCCAGCAGCCCCGGGGCCGGGGAGCTGTTTTTT. It codes for CASSPGAGELFF.

The chain carries TRBV4-2 and TRBJ2-5; perhaps TRBD2 as D (5 bases). The CDR3 consists of 14 residues. Looked up from germline, CDR1 is LGHNA and CDR2 is YNFKEQ. V lost 3 bases and J 2 bases, leaving 10 bases between the germline ends. The chain's CDR3 is CASSHSRGQETQYF. CDR3 bases: TGTGCCAGCAGCCATTCCCGGGGACAAGAGACCCAGTACTTC.

This chain uses TRBV6-5 with TRBJ1-6, with no clear D. Trimming stripped 7 bases from V and 7 bases from J, with 8 bases between. CDR1 and CDR2 from the germline V gene are MNHEY and SVGAGI. There are 12 residues in the CDR3. As DNA, the CDR3 is TGTGCCAGCACCGACACAAATTCACCCCTCCACTTT. Translating it yields CASTDTNSPLHF.

V is TRBV6-4 and J is TRBJ2-3; a possible D gene is TRBD2 (5 bases). In germline, CDR1 is MRHNA, CDR2 SNTAGT. The length of the CDR3 is 15 residues. V was cut by 0 bases and J by 0 bases, with 7 bases left in between. The CDR3 DNA follows: TGTGCCAGCAGTGACTCGGAGGTTAGCACAGATACGCAGTATTTT. Its protein product is CASSDSEVSTDTQYF.